The subject of this entry is one T cell receptor (beta chain). The antigen remains unidentified. Other DNA sequences in the same sample also yield this CDR3. V was shortened by 7 bases and J by 4 bases, with 13 bases between the two germline ends. The CDR3 is made up of 13 amino acids. CDR1 and CDR2 from the germline V gene are LGHNT and FRNRAP. Nominally healthy donors were sampled, though unrecorded immune exposures were likely. These data come from a study of cytomegalovirus exposure and HLA in healthy donors. Both 60 Vbeta primers and 13 Jbeta primers went into the PCR. Here immunoSEQ multiplex PCR was the method, and the copy in TCRdb shows in-frame clones only, minus some. The table records under 200,000 clones, approximately 80% of them present only once. Study-level findings and limits: Among TCR beta chains, those listed as cytomegalovirus-associated numbered about 160. Prior analysis indicated that the majority of TCR beta V segments exhibited productivity approximately 90% or approximately 30% of the time.

The chain carries TRBV12-5 and TRBJ1-1; D gene ambiguous. The sequence derives from a middle-aged woman in good health and CMV-seropositive. Material for sequencing was PBMCs. The chain's CDR3 is CASAPRLGTEAFF. In DNA form, the CDR3 reads TGTGCTAGTGCCCCCAGGTTGGGCACTGAAGCTTTCTTT.